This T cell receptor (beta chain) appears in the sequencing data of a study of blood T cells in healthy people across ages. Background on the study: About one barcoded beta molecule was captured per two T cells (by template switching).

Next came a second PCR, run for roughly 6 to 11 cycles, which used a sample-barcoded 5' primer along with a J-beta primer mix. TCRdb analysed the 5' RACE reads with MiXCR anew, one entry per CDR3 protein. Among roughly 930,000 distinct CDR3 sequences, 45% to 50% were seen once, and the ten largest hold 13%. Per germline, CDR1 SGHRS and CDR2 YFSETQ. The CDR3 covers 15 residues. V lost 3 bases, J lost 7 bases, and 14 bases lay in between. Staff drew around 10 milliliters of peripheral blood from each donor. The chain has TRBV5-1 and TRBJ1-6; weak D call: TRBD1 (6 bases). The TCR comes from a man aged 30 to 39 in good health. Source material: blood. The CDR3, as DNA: TGCGCCAGCAGCTACGCACAGGGTATGAATTCACCCCTCCACTTT. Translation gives CASSYAQGMNSPLHF.